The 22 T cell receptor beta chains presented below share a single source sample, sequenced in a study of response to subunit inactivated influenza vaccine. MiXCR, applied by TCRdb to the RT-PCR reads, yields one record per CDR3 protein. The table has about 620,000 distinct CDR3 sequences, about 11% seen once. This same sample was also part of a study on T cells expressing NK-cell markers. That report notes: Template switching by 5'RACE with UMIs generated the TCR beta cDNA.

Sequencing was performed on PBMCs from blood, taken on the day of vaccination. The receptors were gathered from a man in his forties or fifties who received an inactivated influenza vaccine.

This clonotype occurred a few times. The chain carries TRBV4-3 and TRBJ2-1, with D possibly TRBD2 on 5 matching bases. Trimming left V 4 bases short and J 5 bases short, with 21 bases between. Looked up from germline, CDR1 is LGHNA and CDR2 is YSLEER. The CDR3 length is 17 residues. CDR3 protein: CASSLKAVGFGDNEQFF. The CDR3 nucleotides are TGCGCCAGCAGCCTAAAAGCGGTCGGGTTTGGGGACAATGAGCAGTTCTTC.

CDR3 region: CASKRRYEQYF. DNA for the CDR3: TGTGCCAGCAAAAGGAGGTACGAGCAGTACTTC. The chain recombines TRBV28 with TRBJ2-7, with a tentative D call TRBD2 (5 bases). V gave up 7 bases and J gave up 4 bases, with 8 bases separating them. CDR1 and CDR2 from the germline V gene are MDHEN and SYDVKM. The CDR3 runs to 11 residues. Complete variable domain (other parts from reference TRBV28 and TRBJ2-7): DVKVTQSSRYLVKRTGEKVFLECVQDMDHENMFWYRQDPGLGLRLIYFSYDVKMKEKGDIPEGYSVSREKKERFSLILESASTNQTSMYLCASKRRYEQYFGPGTRLTVT.

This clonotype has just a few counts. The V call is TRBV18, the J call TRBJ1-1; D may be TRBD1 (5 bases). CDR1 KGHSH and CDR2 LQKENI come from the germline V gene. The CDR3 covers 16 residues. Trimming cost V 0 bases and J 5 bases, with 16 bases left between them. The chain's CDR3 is CASSPPSFPRVTEAFF. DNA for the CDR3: TGTGCCAGCTCACCACCTAGTTTCCCCAGGGTAACTGAAGCTTTCTTT.

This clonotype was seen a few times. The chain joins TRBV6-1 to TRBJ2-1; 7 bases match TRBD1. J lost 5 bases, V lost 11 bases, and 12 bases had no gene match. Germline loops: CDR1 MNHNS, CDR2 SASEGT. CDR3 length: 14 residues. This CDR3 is CAAKSRDRNNEQFF. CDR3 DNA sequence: TGTGCCGCCAAATCCCGGGACAGAAACAATGAGCAGTTCTTC.

CDR3 nucleotide sequence: TGTGCCAGCAGTGAGCAGGGCGGGGCCTACAATGAGCAGTTCTTC. Protein: CASSEQGGAYNEQFF. The genes are TRBV6-2 or TRBV6-3 and TRBJ2-1; D perhaps matches TRBD2 (6 bases). The CDR3 loop spans 15 amino acids. Germline CDR1 reads MNHEY; CDR2 reads SVGEGT. Trimming cost V 5 bases and J 2 bases, with 13 bases left between them.

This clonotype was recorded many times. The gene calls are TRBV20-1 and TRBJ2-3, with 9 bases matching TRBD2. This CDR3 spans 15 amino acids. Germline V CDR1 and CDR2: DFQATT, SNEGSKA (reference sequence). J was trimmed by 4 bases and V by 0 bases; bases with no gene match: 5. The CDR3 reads CSARDEGLASDTQYF. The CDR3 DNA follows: TGCAGTGCTAGAGATGAGGGACTAGCCTCAGATACGCAGTATTTT.

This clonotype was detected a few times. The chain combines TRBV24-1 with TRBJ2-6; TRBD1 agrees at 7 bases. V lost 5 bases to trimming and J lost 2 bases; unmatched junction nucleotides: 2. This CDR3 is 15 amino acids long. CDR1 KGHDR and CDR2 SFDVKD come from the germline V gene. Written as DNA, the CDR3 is TGTGCCACCAGTGCAACAGGGGCTGGGGCCAACGTCCTGACTTTC. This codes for CATSATGAGANVLTF.

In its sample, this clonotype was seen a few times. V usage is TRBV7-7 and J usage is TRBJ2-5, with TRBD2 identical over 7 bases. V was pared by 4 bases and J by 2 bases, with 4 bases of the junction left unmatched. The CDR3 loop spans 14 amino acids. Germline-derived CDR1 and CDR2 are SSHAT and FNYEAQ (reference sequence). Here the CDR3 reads CASSSGGSQETQYF. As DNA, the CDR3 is TGTGCCAGCAGCTCTGGCGGGAGTCAAGAGACCCAGTACTTC.

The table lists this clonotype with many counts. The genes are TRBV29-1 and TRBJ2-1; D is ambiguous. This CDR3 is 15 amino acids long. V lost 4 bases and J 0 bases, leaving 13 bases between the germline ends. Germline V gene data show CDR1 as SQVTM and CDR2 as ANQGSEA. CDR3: CSVAGRPSSYNEQFF. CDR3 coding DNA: TGCAGCGTTGCGGGCAGGCCGAGCTCCTACAATGAGCAGTTCTTC.

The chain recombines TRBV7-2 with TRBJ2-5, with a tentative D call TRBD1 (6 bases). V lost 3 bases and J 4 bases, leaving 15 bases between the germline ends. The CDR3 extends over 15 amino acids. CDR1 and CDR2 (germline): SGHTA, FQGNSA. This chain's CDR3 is CASSFAGVGAETQYF. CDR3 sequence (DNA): TGTGCCAGCAGCTTCGCAGGGGTGGGTGCAGAGACCCAGTACTTC.

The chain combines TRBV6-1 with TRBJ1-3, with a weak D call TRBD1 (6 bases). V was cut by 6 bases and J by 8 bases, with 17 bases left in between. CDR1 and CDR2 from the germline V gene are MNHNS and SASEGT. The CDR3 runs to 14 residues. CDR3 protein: CASSSPGDGDTIYF. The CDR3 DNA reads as TGTGCCAGCAGCTCCCCAGGGGATGGGGACACCATATATTTT.

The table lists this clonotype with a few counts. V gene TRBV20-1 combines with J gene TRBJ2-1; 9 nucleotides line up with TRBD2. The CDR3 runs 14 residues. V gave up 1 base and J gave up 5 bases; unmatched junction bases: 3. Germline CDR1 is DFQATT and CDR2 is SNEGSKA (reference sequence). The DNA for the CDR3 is TGCAGTGCTAGAGCTAGCGGGACCCACAATGAGCAGTTCTTC. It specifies CSARASGTHNEQFF.

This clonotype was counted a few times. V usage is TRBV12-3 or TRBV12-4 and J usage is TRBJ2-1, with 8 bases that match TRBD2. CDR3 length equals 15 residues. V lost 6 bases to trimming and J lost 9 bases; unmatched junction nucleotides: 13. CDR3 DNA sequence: TGTGCCAGCAGCCAACAACCGGGGGGGAGAGCTGAGCAGTTCTTC. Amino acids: CASSQQPGGRAEQFF.

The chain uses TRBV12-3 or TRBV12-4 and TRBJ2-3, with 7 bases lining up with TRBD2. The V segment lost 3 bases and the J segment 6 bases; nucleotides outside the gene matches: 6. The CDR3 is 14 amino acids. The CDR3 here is CASSLRTSADTQYF. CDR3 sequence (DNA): TGTGCCAGCAGTTTGAGGACTAGTGCTGATACGCAGTATTTT.

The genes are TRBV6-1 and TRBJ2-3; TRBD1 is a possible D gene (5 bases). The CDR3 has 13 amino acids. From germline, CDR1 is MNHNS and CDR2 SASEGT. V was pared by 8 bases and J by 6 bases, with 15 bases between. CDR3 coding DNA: TGTGCCAGCTTAGGTCCAGGGCGGGATACGCAGTATTTT. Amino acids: CASLGPGRDTQYF.

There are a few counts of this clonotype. CDR3 residues: CSARDATGGVHGYTF. CDR3 DNA sequence: TGCAGTGCTAGAGATGCAACAGGGGGCGTTCATGGCTACACCTTC. J is TRBJ1-2 and V is TRBV20-1; 9 nucleotides align to TRBD1. Germline CDR1 reads DFQATT; CDR2 reads SNEGSKA (reference sequence). This CDR3 is built from 15 residues. V lost 0 bases and J lost 6; bases outside the gene matches: 8.

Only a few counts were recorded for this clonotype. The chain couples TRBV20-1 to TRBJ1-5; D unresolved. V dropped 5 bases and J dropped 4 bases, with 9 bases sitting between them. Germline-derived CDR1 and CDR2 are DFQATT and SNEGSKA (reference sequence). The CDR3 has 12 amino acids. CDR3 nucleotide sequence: TGCAGTGCTTCCCTTGGGAATCAGCCCCAGCATTTT. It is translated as CSASLGNQPQHF.

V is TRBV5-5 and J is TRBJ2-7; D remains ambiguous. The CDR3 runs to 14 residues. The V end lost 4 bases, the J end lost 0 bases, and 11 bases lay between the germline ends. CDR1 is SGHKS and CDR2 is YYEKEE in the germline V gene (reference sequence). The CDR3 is CASSRGPSSYEQYF. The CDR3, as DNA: TGTGCCAGCAGCCGCGGCCCCAGCTCCTACGAGCAGTACTTC.

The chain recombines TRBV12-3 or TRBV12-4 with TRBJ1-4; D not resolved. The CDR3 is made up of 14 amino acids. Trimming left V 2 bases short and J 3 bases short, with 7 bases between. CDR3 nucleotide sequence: TGTGCCAGCAGTTTACTGGAAGCTAATGAAAAACTGTTTTTT. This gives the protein CASSLLEANEKLFF.

Written as DNA, the CDR3 is TGTGCCACCAGCAGAGATTTACTAGCGGTAAACACCGGGGAGCTGTTTTTT. This sequence encodes CATSRDLLAVNTGELFF. V gene TRBV15 combines with J gene TRBJ2-2; 8 bases align to TRBD2. With 0 bases clipped from V and 2 bases from J, the junction kept 5 bases outside the gene matches. The V gene's germline CDR1 is LNHNV and CDR2 YYDKDF (reference sequence). This CDR3 has 17 amino acids.

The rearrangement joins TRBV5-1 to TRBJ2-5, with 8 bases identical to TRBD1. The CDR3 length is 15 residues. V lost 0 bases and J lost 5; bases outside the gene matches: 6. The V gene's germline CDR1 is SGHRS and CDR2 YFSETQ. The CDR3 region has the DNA TGCGCCAGCAGCTTGGGGACAGGGAGATTTGAGACCCAGTACTTC. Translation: CASSLGTGRFETQYF.

The CDR3 bases are TGCAGTGCCGCCGGACAGGGACCCACTAGCACAGATACGCAGTATTTT. Protein sequence: CSAAGQGPTSTDTQYF. The J gene is TRBJ2-3, the V gene TRBV20-1; TRBD1 matches at 8 bases. Trimming took 6 bases from V and 0 from J; bases not matched to a gene: 11. The CDR3 length is 16 residues. Germline CDR1 DFQATT, CDR2 SNEGSKA (reference sequence).